The source of this T cell receptor beta chain is a study of T cell repertoires in cytomegalovirus infection. TCRdb re-derived calls from the reads in MiXCR, one entry per CDR3 protein. The sample shows hundreds of thousands of distinct CDR3 sequences, roughly a third of them seen only once. The CDR3 has 15 amino acids. The germline CDR1 and CDR2 sequences are SGHTA and FQGNSA. Trimming shortened V by 3 bases and J by 0 bases, and 9 bases separated the two germline ends. For this clonotype: The antigen remains undetermined.

This rearrangement joins TRBV7-2 to TRBJ2-4, with D uncertain. The sample was cultured PBMCs, taken from culture after CMV antigen stimulation. This receptor was taken from a human donor in good health (CMV status not recorded). Some clones in this sample may be carry-over from other donors' samples. The DNA of the CDR3 is TGTGCCAGCAGCTTTTCAGTCCTAGCCAAAAACATTCAGTACTTC. Translated: CASSFSVLAKNIQYF.